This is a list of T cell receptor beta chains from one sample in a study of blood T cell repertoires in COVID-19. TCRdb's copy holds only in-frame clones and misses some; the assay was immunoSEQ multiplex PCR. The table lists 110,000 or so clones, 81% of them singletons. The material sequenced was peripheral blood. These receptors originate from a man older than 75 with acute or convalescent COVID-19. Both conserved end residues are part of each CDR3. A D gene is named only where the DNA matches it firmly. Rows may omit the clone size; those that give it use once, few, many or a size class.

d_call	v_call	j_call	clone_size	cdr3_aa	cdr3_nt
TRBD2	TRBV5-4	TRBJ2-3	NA	CASSLDSGTTDTQYF	TGTGCCAGCAGCCTTGATAGCGGGACCACAGATACGCAGTATTTT
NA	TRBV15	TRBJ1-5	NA	CATTDRNQPQHF	TGTGCCACTACGGACAGAAATCAGCCCCAGCATTTT
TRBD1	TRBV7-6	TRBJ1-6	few	CASSLIRGTGVESSYNSPLHF	TGTGCCAGCAGCTTAATCCGCGGGACAGGGGTAGAAAGCTCCTATAATTCACCCCTCCACTTT
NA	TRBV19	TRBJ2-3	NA	CASSIQGKGTDTQYF	TGTGCCAGTAGTATTCAGGGAAAGGGCACAGATACGCAGTATTTT
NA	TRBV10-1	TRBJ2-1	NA	CASSESTDYNEQFF	TGCGCCAGCAGTGAGTCAACAGACTACAATGAGCAGTTCTTC
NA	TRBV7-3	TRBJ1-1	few	CASSKSTYTEAFF	TGTGCCAGCAGCAAAAGCACTTACACTGAAGCTTTCTTT
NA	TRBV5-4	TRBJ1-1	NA	CASSSQGRNTEAFF	TGTGCCAGCAGCAGTCAGGGAAGGAACACTGAAGCTTTCTTT
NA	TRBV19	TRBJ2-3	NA	CASSMNSRGSTDTQYF	TGTGCCAGTAGTATGAATAGCCGCGGGAGCACAGATACGCAGTATTTT
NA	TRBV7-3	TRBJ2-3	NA	CASSYRGTDTQYF	TGTGCCAGCAGCTACCGGGGCACAGATACGCAGTATTTT
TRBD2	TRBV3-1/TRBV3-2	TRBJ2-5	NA	CASSPRLAGLETQYF	TGTGCCAGCAGCCCCAGACTAGCGGGCTTAGAGACCCAGTACTTC
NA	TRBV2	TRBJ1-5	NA	CASSEGVHRANQPQHF	TGTGCCAGCAGTGAAGGGGTTCACAGGGCCAATCAGCCCCAGCATTTT
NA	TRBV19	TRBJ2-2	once	CASSPGAGELFF	TGTGCCAGTAGTCCAGGGGCCGGGGAGCTGTTTTTT
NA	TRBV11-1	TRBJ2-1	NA	CASSLAGGRRYNEQFF	TGTGCCAGCAGCTTAGCAGGAGGGAGAAGGTACAATGAGCAGTTCTTC
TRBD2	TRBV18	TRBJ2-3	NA	CASSPLRGGQVTDTQYF	TGTGCCAGCTCACCGTTACGGGGGGGGCAGGTCACAGATACGCAGTATTTT
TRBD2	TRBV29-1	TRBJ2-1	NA	CSVLAGGSYNEQFF	TGCAGCGTCTTAGCGGGGGGGTCCTACAATGAGCAGTTCTTC
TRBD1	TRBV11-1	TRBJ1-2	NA	CASSDWDSYGYTF	TGTGCCAGCAGCGACTGGGACAGCTATGGCTACACCTTC
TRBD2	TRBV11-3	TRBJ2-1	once	CASSLAGGYNEQFF	TGTGCCAGCAGCTTAGCGGGAGGGTACAATGAGCAGTTCTTC
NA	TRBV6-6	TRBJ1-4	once	CASSDQNEKLFF	TGTGCCAGCAGTGATCAGAATGAAAAACTGTTTTTT
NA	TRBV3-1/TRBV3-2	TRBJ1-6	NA	CASSQRRGSPLHF	TGTGCCAGCAGCCAACGCAGGGGTTCACCCCTCCACTTT
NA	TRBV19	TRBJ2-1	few	CASSLQGKTPYNEQFF	TGTGCCAGTAGTCTCCAGGGTAAAACACCCTACAATGAGCAGTTCTTC
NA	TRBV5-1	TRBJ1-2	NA	CASSLGEGGYGYTF	TGCGCCAGCAGCTTGGGGGAGGGCGGCTATGGCTACACCTTC
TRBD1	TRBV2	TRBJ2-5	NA	CASSADRGRETQYF	TGTGCCAGCAGTGCGGACAGGGGGAGGGAGACCCAGTACTTC
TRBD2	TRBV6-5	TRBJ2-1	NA	CASRKTSGGGEQFF	TGTGCCAGCCGAAAGACTAGCGGGGGGGGAGAGCAGTTCTTC
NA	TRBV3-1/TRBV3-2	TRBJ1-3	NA	CASRSSGSGNTIYF	TGTGCCAGCAGATCAAGCGGGAGTGGAAACACCATATATTTT
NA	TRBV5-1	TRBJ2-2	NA	CASSLSGMTGELFF	TGCGCCAGCAGCTTGTCCGGGATGACCGGGGAGCTGTTTTTT
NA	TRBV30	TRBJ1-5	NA	CAWSAGGSQPQHF	TGTGCCTGGAGTGCCGGGGGTAGTCAGCCCCAGCATTTT
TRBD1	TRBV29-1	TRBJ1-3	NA	CSVGTGRHTIYF	TGCAGCGTTGGGACAGGGAGGCACACCATATATTTT
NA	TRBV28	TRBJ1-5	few	CAAAGGGQPQHF	TGTGCCGCGGCGGGGGGCGGGCAGCCCCAGCATTTT
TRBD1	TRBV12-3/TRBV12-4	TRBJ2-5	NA	CASSDRGTETQYF	TGTGCCAGCAGTGACAGGGGGACAGAGACCCAGTACTTC
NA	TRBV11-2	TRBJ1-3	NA	CASSLTSSGNTIYF	TGTGCCAGCAGCTTGACAAGCTCTGGAAACACCATATATTTT
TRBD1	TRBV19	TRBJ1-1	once	CASSGIDRGGNTEAFF	TGTGCCAGTAGTGGGATAGACAGGGGGGGAAACACTGAAGCTTTCTTT